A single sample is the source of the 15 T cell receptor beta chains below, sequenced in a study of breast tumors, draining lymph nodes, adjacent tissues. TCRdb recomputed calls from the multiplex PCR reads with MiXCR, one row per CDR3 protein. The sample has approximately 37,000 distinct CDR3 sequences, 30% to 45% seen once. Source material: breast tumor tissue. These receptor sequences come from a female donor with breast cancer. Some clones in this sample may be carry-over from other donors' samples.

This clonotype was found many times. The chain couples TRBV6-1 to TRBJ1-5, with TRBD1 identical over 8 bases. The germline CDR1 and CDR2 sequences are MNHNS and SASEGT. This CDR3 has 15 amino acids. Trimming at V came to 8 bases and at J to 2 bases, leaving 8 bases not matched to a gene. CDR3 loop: CASLGGQAGNQPQHF. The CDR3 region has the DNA TGTGCCAGCCTTGGGGGACAGGCAGGCAATCAGCCCCAGCATTTT.

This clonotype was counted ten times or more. The CDR3 sequence: CASRPRGRMNTGELFF. Here the CDR3 DNA reads TGTGCCAGCAGGCCAAGGGGACGGATGAACACCGGGGAGCTGTTTTTT. The rearrangement links TRBV2 to TRBJ2-2; D possibly uses TRBD1 or TRBD2 (5 bases each). Germline CDR1 and CDR2: SNHLY and FYNNEI. This CDR3 is 16 amino acids long. The V gene lost 6 bases and the J gene lost 1 base, with 15 bases spanning the gap.

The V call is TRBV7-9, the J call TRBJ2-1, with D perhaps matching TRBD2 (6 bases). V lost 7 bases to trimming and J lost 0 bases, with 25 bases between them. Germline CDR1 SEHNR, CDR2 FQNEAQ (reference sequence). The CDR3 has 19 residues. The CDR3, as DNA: TGTGCCAGCACCAATTGGGGGACTGGCGGCCCTAGCTCCTACAATGAGCAGTTCTTC. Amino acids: CASTNWGTGGPSSYNEQFF.

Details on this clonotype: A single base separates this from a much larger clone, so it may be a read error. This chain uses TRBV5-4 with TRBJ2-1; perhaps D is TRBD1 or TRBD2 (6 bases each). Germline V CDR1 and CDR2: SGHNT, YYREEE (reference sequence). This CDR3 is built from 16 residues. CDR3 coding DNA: TGTGCCAGCAGCTTGGGGGCGACTAGGGGGGCCCAGGGGCAGTCCTTC. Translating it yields CASSLGATRGAQGQSF.

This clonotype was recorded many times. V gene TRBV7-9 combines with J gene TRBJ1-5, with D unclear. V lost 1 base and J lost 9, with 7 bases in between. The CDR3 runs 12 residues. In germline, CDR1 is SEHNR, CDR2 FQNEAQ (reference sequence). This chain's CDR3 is CASSLESGPQHF. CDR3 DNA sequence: TGTGCCAGCAGCTTAGAGTCCGGGCCCCAGCATTTT. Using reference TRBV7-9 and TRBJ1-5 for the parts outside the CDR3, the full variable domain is DTGVSQNPRHKITKRGQNVTFRCDPISEHNRLYWYRQTLGQGPEFLTYFQNEAQLEKSRLLSDRFSAERPKGSFSTLEIQRTEQGDSAMYLCASSLESGPQHFGDGTRLSIL.

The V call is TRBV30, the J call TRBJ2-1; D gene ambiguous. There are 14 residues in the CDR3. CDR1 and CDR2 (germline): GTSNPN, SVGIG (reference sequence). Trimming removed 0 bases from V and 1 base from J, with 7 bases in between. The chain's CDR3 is CAWSVGLSYNEQFF. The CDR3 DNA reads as TGTGCCTGGAGTGTAGGGCTATCCTACAATGAGCAGTTCTTC. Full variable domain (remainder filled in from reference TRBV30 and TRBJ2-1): SQTIHQWPATLVQPVGSPLSLECTVEGTSNPNLYWYRQAAGRGLQLLFYSVGIGQISSEVPQNLSASRPQDRQFILSSKKLLLSDSGFYLCAWSVGLSYNEQFFGPGTRLTVL.

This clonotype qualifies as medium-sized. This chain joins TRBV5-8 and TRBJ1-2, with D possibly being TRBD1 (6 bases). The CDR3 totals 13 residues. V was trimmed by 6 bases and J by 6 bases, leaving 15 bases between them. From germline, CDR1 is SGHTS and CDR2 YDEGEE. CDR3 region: CASTSGEYNGYTF. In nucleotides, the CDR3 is TGTGCCAGCACCTCAGGGGAATACAATGGCTACACCTTC. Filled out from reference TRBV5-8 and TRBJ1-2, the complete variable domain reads EAGVTQSPTHLIKTRGQQATLRCSPISGHTSVYWYQQALGLGLQFLLWYDEGEERNRGNFPPRFSGRQFPNYSSELNVNALELEDSALYLCASTSGEYNGYTFGSGTRLTVV.

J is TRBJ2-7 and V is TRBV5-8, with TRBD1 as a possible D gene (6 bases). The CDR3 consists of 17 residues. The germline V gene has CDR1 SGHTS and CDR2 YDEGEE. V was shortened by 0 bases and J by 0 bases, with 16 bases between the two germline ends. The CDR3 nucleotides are TGTGCCAGCAGCTTGGTACAGGGCGGTAAGGCCTCCTACGAGCAGTACTTC. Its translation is CASSLVQGGKASYEQYF.

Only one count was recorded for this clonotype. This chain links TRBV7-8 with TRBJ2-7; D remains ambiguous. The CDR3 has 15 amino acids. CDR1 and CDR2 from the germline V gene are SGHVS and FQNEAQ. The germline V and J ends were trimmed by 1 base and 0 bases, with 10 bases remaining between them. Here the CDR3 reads CASSLVPESSYEQYF. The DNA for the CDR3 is TGTGCCAGCAGCTTAGTCCCCGAGAGCTCCTACGAGCAGTACTTC.

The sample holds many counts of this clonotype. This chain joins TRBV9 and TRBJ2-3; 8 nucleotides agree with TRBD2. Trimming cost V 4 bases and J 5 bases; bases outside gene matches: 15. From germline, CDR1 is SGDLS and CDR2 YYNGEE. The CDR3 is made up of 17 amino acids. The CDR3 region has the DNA TGTGCCAGCAGCCGGGGGGGGGCCAGCGGGAGTCAAGATACGCAGTATTTT. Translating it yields CASSRGGASGSQDTQYF.

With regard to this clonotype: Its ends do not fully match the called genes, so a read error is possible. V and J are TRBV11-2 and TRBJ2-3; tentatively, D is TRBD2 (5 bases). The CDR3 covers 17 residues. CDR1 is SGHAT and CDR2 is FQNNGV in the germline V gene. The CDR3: CASSFLRGSVSTDTRYF. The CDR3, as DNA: TGTGCCAGCAGCTTCCTCAGAGGTAGCGTTAGCACAGATACGCGGTATTTT.

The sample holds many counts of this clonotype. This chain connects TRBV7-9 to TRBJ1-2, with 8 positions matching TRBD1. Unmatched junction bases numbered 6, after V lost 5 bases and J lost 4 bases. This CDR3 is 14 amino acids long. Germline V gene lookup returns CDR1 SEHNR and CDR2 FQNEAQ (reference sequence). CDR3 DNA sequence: TGTGCCAGCAGCACTTCGGACAGGGCCTATGGCTACACCTTC. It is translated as CASSTSDRAYGYTF.

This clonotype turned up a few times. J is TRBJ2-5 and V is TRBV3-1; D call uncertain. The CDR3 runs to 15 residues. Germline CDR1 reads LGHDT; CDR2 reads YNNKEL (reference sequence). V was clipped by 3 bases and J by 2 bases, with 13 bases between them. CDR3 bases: TGTGCCAGCAGCCATCATCAAGTAGTTCAAGAGACCCAGTACTTC. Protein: CASSHHQVVQETQYF.

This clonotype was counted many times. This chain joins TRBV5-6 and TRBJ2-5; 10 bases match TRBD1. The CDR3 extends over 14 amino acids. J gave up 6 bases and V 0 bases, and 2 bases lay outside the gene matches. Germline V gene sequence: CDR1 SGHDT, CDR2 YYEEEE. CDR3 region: CASSLAGQGKTQYF. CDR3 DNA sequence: TGTGCCAGCAGCTTGGCGGGACAGGGGAAGACCCAGTACTTC. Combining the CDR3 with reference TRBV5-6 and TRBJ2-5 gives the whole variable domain DAGVTQSPTHLIKTRGQQVTLRCSPKSGHDTVSWYQQALGQGPQFIFQYYEEEERQRGNFPDRFSGHQFPNYSSELNVNALLLGDSALYLCASSLAGQGKTQYFGPGTRLLVL.

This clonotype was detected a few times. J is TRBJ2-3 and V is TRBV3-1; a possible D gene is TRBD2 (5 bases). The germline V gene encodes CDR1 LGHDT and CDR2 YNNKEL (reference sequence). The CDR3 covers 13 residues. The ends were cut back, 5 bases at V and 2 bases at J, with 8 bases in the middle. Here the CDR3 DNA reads TGTGCCAGCAGCTCCGGGGACACAGATACGCAGTATTTT. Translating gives CASSSGDTDTQYF.